This T cell receptor beta chain was sequenced during a study of T-cell memory formation after mild COVID-19. This clonotype occurred a few times. Between the trimmed V and J ends, which lost 1 base and 2 bases, there was a span of 27 bases. The germline V gene has CDR1 SEHNR and CDR2 FQNEAQ (reference sequence). The CDR3 contains 21 residues. UMIs and sample barcodes were carried by the TCR alpha and TCR beta cDNA libraries that 5'RACE produced using constant-segment primers. A single record per CDR3 protein comes from TCRdb applying MiXCR to the 5' RACE reads. The table records fewer than 450,000 distinct CDR3 sequences, approximately 24% of them present only once.

The chain is built from TRBV7-9 and TRBJ2-1; D may match TRBD1 or TRBD2 (6 bases each). The sequenced sample was PBMCs or a T cell subset sorted from them (not recorded which). This sequence was found in an adult woman who had mild COVID-19 (a few samples of this study predate the infection). Cell type and time point are not known. Written as DNA, the CDR3 is TGTGCCAGCAGCTTAGATGTCTGGCAGGGGAGGTTACACGGAACCTACAATGAGCAGTTCTTC. Protein sequence: CASSLDVWQGRLHGTYNEQFF.